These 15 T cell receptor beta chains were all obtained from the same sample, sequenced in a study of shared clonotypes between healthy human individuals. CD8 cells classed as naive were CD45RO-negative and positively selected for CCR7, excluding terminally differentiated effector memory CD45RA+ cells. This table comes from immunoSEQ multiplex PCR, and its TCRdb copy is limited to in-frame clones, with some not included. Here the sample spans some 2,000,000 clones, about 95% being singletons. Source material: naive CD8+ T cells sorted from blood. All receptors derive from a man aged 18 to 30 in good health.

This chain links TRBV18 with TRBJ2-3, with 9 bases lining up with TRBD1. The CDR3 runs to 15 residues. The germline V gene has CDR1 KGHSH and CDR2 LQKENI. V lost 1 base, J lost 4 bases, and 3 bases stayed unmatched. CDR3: CASSPRTGVADTQYF. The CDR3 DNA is TGTGCCAGCTCACCACGGACAGGGGTAGCAGATACGCAGTATTTT.

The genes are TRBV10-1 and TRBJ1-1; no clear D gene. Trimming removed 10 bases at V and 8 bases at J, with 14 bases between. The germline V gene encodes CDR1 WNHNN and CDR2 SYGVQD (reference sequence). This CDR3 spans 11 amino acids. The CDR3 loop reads CAKPRQGEAFF. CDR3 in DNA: TGCGCCAAACCCCGACAAGGGGAAGCTTTCTTT.

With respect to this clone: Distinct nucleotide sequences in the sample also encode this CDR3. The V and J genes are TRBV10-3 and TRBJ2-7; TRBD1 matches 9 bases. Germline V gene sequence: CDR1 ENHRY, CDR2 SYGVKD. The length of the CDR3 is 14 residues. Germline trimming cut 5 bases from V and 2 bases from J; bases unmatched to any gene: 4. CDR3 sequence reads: CAISPGQGAYEQYF. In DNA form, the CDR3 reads TGTGCCATCAGTCCGGGACAGGGCGCCTACGAGCAGTACTTC.

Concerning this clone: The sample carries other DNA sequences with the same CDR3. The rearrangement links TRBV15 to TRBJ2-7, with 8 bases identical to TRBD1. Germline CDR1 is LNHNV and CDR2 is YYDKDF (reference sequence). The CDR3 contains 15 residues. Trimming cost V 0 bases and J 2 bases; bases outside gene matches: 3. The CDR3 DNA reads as TGTGCCACCAGCAGAGATGGACAGGGAGCCTACGAGCAGTACTTC. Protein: CATSRDGQGAYEQYF.

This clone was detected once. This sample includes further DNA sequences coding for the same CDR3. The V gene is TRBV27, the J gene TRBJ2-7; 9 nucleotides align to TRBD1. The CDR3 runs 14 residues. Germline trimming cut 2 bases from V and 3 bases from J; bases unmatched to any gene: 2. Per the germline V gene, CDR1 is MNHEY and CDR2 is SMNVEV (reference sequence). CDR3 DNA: TGTGCCAGCAGTTTAGGGACAGGGATCTACGAGCAGTACTTC. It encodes CASSLGTGIYEQYF.

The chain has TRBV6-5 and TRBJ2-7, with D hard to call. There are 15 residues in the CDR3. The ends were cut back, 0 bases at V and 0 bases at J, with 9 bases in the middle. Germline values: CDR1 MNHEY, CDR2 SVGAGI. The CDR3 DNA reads TGTGCCAGCAGTTACTCGTTTCCGGACTCCTACGAGCAGTACTTC. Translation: CASSYSFPDSYEQYF.

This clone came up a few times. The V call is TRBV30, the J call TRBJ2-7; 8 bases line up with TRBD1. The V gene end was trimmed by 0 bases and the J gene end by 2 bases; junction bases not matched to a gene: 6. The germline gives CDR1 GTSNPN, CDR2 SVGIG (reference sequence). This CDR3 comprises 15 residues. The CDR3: CAWSVLQGAAYEQYF. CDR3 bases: TGTGCCTGGAGTGTCCTGCAGGGGGCGGCCTACGAGCAGTACTTC.

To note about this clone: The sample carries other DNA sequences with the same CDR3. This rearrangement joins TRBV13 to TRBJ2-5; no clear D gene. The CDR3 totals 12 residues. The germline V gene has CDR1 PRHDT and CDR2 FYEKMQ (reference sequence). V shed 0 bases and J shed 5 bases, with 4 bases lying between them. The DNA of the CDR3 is TGTGCCAGCAGCTTAGGCCTGGAGACCCAGTACTTC. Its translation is CASSLGLETQYF.

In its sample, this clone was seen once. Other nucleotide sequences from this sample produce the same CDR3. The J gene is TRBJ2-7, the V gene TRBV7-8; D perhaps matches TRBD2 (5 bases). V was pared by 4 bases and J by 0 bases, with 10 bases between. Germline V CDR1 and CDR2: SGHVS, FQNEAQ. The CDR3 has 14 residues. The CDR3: CASSSWTDSYEQYF. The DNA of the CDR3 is TGTGCCAGCAGCTCTTGGACTGACTCCTACGAGCAGTACTTC. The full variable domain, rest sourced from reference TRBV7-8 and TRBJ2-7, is GAGVSQSPRYKVAKRGQDVALRCDPISGHVSLFWYQQALGQGPEFLTYFQNEAQLDKSGLPSDRFFAERPEGSVSTLKIQRTQQEDSAVYLCASSSWTDSYEQYFGPGTRLTVT.

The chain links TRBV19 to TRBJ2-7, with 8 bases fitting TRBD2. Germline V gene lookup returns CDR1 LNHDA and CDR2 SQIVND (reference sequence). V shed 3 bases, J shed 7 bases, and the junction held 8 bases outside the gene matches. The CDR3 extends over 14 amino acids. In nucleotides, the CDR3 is TGTGCCAGTAGTATTATAGCGGGGAGCTGGGAGCAGTACTTC. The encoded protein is CASSIIAGSWEQYF.

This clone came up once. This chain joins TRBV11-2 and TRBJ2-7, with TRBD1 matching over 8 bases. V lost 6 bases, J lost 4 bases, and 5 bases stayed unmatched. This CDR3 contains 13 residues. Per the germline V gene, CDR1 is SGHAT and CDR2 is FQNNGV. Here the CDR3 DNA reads TGTGCCAGCAGTCTGGACAGGGAATACGAGCAGTACTTC. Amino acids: CASSLDREYEQYF.

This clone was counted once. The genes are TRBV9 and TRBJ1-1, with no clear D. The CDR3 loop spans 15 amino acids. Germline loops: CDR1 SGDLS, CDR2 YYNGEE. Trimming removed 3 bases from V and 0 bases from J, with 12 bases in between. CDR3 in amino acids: CASSGSGGLNTEAFF. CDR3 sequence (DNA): TGTGCCAGCAGCGGATCCGGAGGGCTGAACACTGAAGCTTTCTTT.

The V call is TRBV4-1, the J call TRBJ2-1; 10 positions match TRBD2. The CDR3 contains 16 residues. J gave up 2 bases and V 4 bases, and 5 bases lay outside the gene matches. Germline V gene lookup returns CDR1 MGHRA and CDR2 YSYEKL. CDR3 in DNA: TGCGCCAGCAGCCTTAGACTAGCGGGTGCCTACAATGAGCAGTTCTTC. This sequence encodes CASSLRLAGAYNEQFF.

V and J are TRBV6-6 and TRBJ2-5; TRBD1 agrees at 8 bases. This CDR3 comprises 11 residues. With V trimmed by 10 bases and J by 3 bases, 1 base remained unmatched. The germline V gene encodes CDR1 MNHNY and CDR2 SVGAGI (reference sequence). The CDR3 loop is CATGGEETQYF. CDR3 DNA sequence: TGTGCCACAGGGGGCGAAGAGACCCAGTACTTC.

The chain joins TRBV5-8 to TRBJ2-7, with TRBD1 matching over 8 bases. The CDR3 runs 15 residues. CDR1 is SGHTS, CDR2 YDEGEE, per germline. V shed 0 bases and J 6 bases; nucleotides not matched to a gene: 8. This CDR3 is CASSLGTGTGPEQYF. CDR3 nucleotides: TGTGCCAGCAGCTTGGGCACCGGGACAGGCCCCGAGCAGTACTTC.